This T cell receptor beta chain appears in the sequencing data of a study of cytomegalovirus exposure and HLA in healthy donors. This CDR3 contains 13 residues. The germline V gene has CDR1 LNHDA and CDR2 SQIVND (reference sequence). V dropped 3 bases and J dropped 5 bases, with 8 bases sitting between them. Use of 60 Vbeta and 13 Jbeta primers characterized the PCR. Clones were read by immunoSEQ multiplex PCR, and TCRdb kept only the in-frame ones, dropping some. The data hold about 190,000 clones, with roughly 80% observed a single time. Turning to this clone: Its antigen remains unknown.

The study's findings and limits: In terms of immune exposure information, only CMV serostatus was available. Previously analyzed data showed that most TCR beta V segments were productive at a frequency of about 90% or about 30%. The study carried out a later analysis of TCR beta sequences. It associated 15,000 to 20,000 of them with specific HLA alleles at a false discovery rate of 0.05. Per a later analysis, HLA-associated TCR beta chains showed more clonal expansion than other, equally common TCR beta chains.

This receptor was identified in a boy under 18 in good health and CMV-seronegative. The chain carries TRBV19 and TRBJ2-1; D is uncertain. The sample consisted of PBMCs. CDR3 sequence (DNA): TGTGCCAGTAGTATGAGGCAAGACAATGAGCAGTTCTTC. This sequence encodes CASSMRQDNEQFF.